This TCR beta chain emerged from a study of T cells in Graves' hyperthyroidism and ophthalmopathy (dated by TCRdb to about 2019). Looking at the study overall: Peripheral blood was collected at initial diagnosis, before any treatment. In several Graves' hyperthyroidism patients, the study also compared T-cell repertoires from thyroid tissue with T-cell repertoires from blood. The roughly 91 discovery patients were randomly split 7:3 into training and test sets. After blood sampling, hyperthyroidism patients were treated with methimazole at a starting dose of 30 mg daily, and ophthalmopathy patients were treated with high-dose intravenous methylprednisolone. The paper describes TCR Vbeta CDR3 sequencing of around 140 peripheral blood samples, made up of 43 ophthalmopathy patients, more than 70 hyperthyroidism patients and 17 progressor patients. An independent validation cohort of fewer than 20 hyperthyroidism patients and roughly 16 patients who later progressed to ophthalmopathy tested prospective prediction of ophthalmopathy. To identify distinguishing TCR V-J signatures, a discovery cohort of around 98 patients was used, comprising 40 to 45 with Graves' ophthalmopathy and roughly 60 with stable Graves' hyperthyroidism. What the research found in general, with its limitations: In validation, the model predicted progression to ophthalmopathy a median of around 6.5 months before onset, with 70% to 71% sensitivity and roughly 77% specificity. No statistical method was used to fix the sample size in advance, and group allocation was not hidden from the investigators. Ophthalmopathy was separated from stable hyperthyroidism by a 13 V-J signature model, with 87.88% sensitivity and approximately 81% specificity obtained in cross-validation and 80%/75% obtained in testing. Blood samples also contained most of the expanded thyroid clonotypes (frequency above 0.001), which suggests that blood repertoires may reflect thyroid immune responses.

Graves' hyperthyroidism was defined as stable when no progression to ophthalmopathy occurred over 18 months of follow-up. The hyperthyroidism patients were between 18 and 65 years old and newly diagnosed, with a disease duration of less than 2 months. Exclusion was applied to patients with uncontrolled infections, other autoimmune diseases, pregnancy or lactation. Clinical symptoms, serum thyroxine and TRAb, thyroid ultrasound, and orbital computed tomography formed the basis for the diagnoses. PBMCs were isolated from more than 8 ml of fresh peripheral blood by Ficoll-Paque density gradient centrifugation. Total RNA was extracted with Trizol reagent, and quality was checked on an Agilent 2100 Bioanalyzer. At the junction V is shortened by 0 bases and J by 9 bases, with 14 bases in between. The CDR3 has 14 amino acids, counting the end cysteine and phenylalanine. Kept here is only the CDR3 DNA, which spans 42 bases and is read in frame from base 1. The germline V gene encodes CDR1 LNHDA and CDR2 SQIVND (reference sequence).

Regarding this clonotype: Its antigen specificity is not known. No base quality information exists; no much larger clone differs at one position.

TCR beta CDR3 regions were amplified from RNA transcripts. For the first round of RT-PCR on the TCR CDR3, the HTBI primer set was used together with the Qiagen OneStep RT-PCR kit. The libraries were constructed in a second round of multiplex PCR and then size-selected and purified. Paired-end sequencing of the libraries was performed with 100 bp reads on an Illumina HiSeq2000. The source study handled its data this way. SOAPnuke was used to process the raw data, with reads discarded if the reads contained adapters or uncalled bases, had a mean Phred below 15, or lacked an exact constant-primer or identifier match. High-quality paired reads were merged with COPE v1.2.5, and unique nucleotide sequences were defined as clonotypes. MiTCR v1.1 was used to align clonotypes to the IMGT TRBV, TRBD and TRBJ reference segments. Only V-J combinations with frequency above 0.0001, covering roughly 99% of repertoires, were analysed. A TCS score was defined as the ratio between F50 (clonal expansion) and ExV (chaos), using BLOSUM62-based TCRdist between CDR3 peptides within each V-J. Welch's t-statistics and random forest reduced 500 to 550 V-J features to 13, which were used in a naive Bayes classifier (R e1071). The raw public data were reprocessed by TCRdb itself: fastp quality trimming at Q25, MiXCR clonotype calling, in-frame beta chains only. Each entry is one CDR3 protein sequence, shown with its most common DNA and genes. These V and J calls derive from TCRdb rather than the authors' analysis. The sample profile shows approximately 300,000 distinct CDR3 sequences; 16% of them were found once. Approximately 35% of the sample rests with the top ten.

Recombination connected TRBV19 to TRBJ1-2; the D gene is unclear. The sequence was obtained from a man aged 25-45 years with Graves' hyperthyroidism. The sample comprised blood. The sequenced DNA is TGTGCCAGTAGTATAGACCCTCAAGTCGGTCGCTACACCTTC. This codes for CASSIDPQVGRYTF.